The present TCR beta chain was sequenced within a study of CXCR3-negative and CXCR3-positive naive CD8 T cells. Study-wide results and limits: Hydrophobicity of TRB CDR3s was greater in CXCR3-positive naive cells than in CXCR3-negative naive cells.

A word on this clonotype: What it binds is unknown.

This CDR3 comprises 16 residues. 300,000 cells per CD8+ T cell subset were flow-sorted in triplicate. UMI-tagged TRB cDNA libraries were built via 5' RACE. Following a re-call of the 5' RACE reads, TCRdb has one entry per CDR3 protein and lacks DNA. The table gives approximately 100,000 distinct CDR3 sequences; the top ten clones make up more than 0.3% of it. The chain is built from TRBV12-3 or TRBV12-4 and TRBJ2-1. The clonotype comes from a human donor in good health. Some clones in this sample may be carry-over from other donors' samples. Sequencing input: naive CXCR3+ CD8+ T cells from blood. The subset is: CD45RO-CCR7+CD27+CD95- naive CD8+ T cells expressing CXCR3 (TNR3+). This chain's CDR3 is CASSSELSFSYNEQFF.